Following are 24 T cell receptor beta chains from one sample sequenced in a study of radiation and T cells in renal cell carcinoma. Time point meaning: blood 4 weeks post-SBRT, at nephrectomy. Treatment given: 15 Gy SBRT to primary tumor, nephrectomy 4 weeks later. Repertoires were generated with immunoSEQ multiplex PCR, while TCRdb's copy carries only in-frame clones and drops some. Here the sample spans about 83,000 clones, 75% to 90% being singletons. The specimen comprised blood, sampled from a patient whose treatment included radiotherapy and nephrectomy. The origin of the receptors is a woman in her sixties or seventies with renal cell carcinoma.

This clone was seen a single time. The chain joins TRBV9 to TRBJ2-7; maybe TRBD2 (5 bases). The CDR3 loop spans 14 amino acids. Germline V gene lookup returns CDR1 SGDLS and CDR2 YYNGEE. The V end was cut by 1 base, the J end by 3 bases, with 11 bases between. The CDR3 DNA follows: TGTGCCAGCAGCGTATCATTCGGGGTCTACGAGCAGTACTTC. Translating gives CASSVSFGVYEQYF. The entire variable domain, with the rest obtained from reference TRBV9 and TRBJ2-7, is as follows: DSGVTQTPKHLITATGQRVTLRCSPRSGDLSVYWYQQSLDQGLQFLIQYYNGEERAKGNILERFSAQQFPDLHSELNLSSLELGDSALYFCASSVSFGVYEQYFGPGTRLTVT.

V is TRBV4-2 and J is TRBJ1-6; 8 bases line up with TRBD1. V dropped 0 bases and J dropped 6; count of bases not matched to a gene: 10. The CDR3 consists of 18 residues. CDR1 LGHNA and CDR2 YNFKEQ come from the germline V gene. In DNA form, the CDR3 reads TGTGCCAGCAGCCAAGATCCTGATGGGACAGGATTTAATTCACCCCTCCACTTT. Translation: CASSQDPDGTGFNSPLHF.

The rearrangement uses TRBV28 and TRBJ1-1; D is uncertain. The V end lost 1 base, the J end lost 1 base, and 13 bases lay between the germline ends. Germline CDR1 reads MDHEN; CDR2 reads SYDVKM. The CDR3 extends over 16 amino acids. In DNA, the CDR3 is TGTGCCAGCAGTTTATCGTCGCCAGCTCGGAACACTGAAGCTTTCTTT. Protein sequence: CASSLSSPARNTEAFF.

V usage is TRBV9 and J usage is TRBJ2-5, with D possibly matching TRBD1 (5 bases). The J call may be incorrect, as the DNA end agrees better with TRBJ2-7. Germline V gene lookup returns CDR1 SGDLS and CDR2 YYNGEE. This CDR3 spans 14 amino acids. Here the CDR3 DNA reads TGTGCCAGCAGCGTAGGGGGCCCTTCATACGAGCAGTACTTC. Encoded protein: CASSVGGPSYEQYF.

This chain uses TRBV27 with TRBJ2-7; 9 nucleotides agree with TRBD1. V was clipped by 11 bases and J by 7 bases; unmatched bases: 9. Germline lookup yields CDR1 MNHEY and CDR2 SMNVEV (reference sequence). This CDR3 has 12 residues. The CDR3, as DNA: TGTGCCGCCGGGACAGGGCCTCGGGAGCAGTACTTC. Protein: CAAGTGPREQYF.

The rearrangement joins TRBV30 to TRBJ1-1; no clear D. This CDR3 has 12 residues. V was cut by 3 bases and J by 0 bases, with 5 bases left in between. Looked up from germline, CDR1 is GTSNPN and CDR2 is SVGIG (reference sequence). The CDR3 loop is CAWSPMNTEAFF. CDR3 nucleotides: TGTGCCTGGAGCCCCATGAACACTGAAGCTTTCTTT.

The chain is built from TRBV27 and TRBJ2-1; D unclear. This CDR3 has 13 residues. Looked up from germline, CDR1 is MNHEY and CDR2 is SMNVEV (reference sequence). V lost 1 base, J lost 2 bases, and 3 bases lay in between. CDR3 nucleotide sequence: TGTGCCAGCAGTTTATGGCCCTACAATGAGCAGTTCTTC. This sequence encodes CASSLWPYNEQFF.

The chain links TRBV10-3 to TRBJ1-2, with 7 bases identical to TRBD1. CDR1 is ENHRY and CDR2 is SYGVKD in the germline V gene. V shed 6 bases and J 6 bases; nucleotides not matched to a gene: 7. This CDR3 is built from 13 residues. The CDR3 DNA reads TGTGCCATCAGCCAGGGGGGCCGAAATGGCTACACCTTC. This codes for CAISQGGRNGYTF.

The genes are TRBV29-1 and TRBJ2-7, with D perhaps TRBD2 (6 bases). The CDR3 is 15 amino acids. Germline lookup yields CDR1 SQVTM and CDR2 ANQGSEA. V was pared by 6 bases and J by 4 bases, with 22 bases between. The CDR3 sequence: CSVGGSGESRYEQYF. The CDR3, as DNA: TGCAGCGTGGGAGGTTCGGGAGAAAGTAGGTACGAGCAGTACTTC.

The rearrangement links TRBV5-1 to TRBJ2-2; perhaps TRBD1 as D (6 bases). V gave up 7 bases and J gave up 4 bases, with 14 bases separating them. Germline lookup yields CDR1 SGHRS and CDR2 YFSETQ. The CDR3 runs to 14 residues. The DNA of the CDR3 is TGCGCCAGCCAGCGAACAGGGACCACCGGGGAGCTGTTTTTT. Its protein product is CASQRTGTTGELFF.

The rearrangement joins TRBV28 to TRBJ1-2, with a weak D call TRBD1 (6 bases). The germline CDR1 and CDR2 sequences are MDHEN and SYDVKM. Trimming left V 2 bases short and J 0 bases short, with 7 bases between. This CDR3 has 14 residues. DNA of the CDR3: TGTGCCAGCAGTTTAGGACAGCCTAACTATGGCTACACCTTC. It encodes CASSLGQPNYGYTF.

V usage is TRBV6-6 and J usage is TRBJ2-7, with 7 bases aligning to TRBD1. This CDR3 comprises 15 residues. Germline V gene sequence: CDR1 MNHNY, CDR2 SVGAGI (reference sequence). After removal of 5 bases from V and 1 base from J, the junction contained 8 bases not matched to a gene. The CDR3 sequence is CASSGRQGLSYEQYF. For the CDR3, the DNA is TGTGCCAGCAGTGGCCGACAGGGCCTATCCTACGAGCAGTACTTC.

The gene calls are TRBV28 and TRBJ1-2; D is ambiguous. Germline V gene sequence: CDR1 MDHEN, CDR2 SYDVKM. The length of the CDR3 is 14 residues. V was cut by 2 bases and J by 2 bases, with 9 bases left in between. The CDR3 sequence: CASSLGHLNYGYTF. CDR3 coding DNA: TGTGCCAGCAGTTTAGGGCACCTAAACTATGGCTACACCTTC.

This rearrangement joins TRBV5-4 to TRBJ2-1; no firm D call. V lost 6 bases to trimming and J lost 0 bases, with 10 bases between them. Germline loops: CDR1 SGHNT, CDR2 YYREEE (reference sequence). The CDR3 totals 14 residues. The CDR3 sequence: CASNFHDSYNEQFF. The CDR3 coding sequence is TGTGCCAGCAACTTCCACGACTCCTACAATGAGCAGTTCTTC. Using reference TRBV5-4 and TRBJ2-1 for the parts outside the CDR3, the full variable domain is ETGVTQSPTHLIKTRGQQVTLRCSSQSGHNTVSWYQQALGQGPQFIFQYYREEENGRGNFPPRFSGLQFPNYSSELNVNALELDDSALYLCASNFHDSYNEQFFGPGTRLTVL.

The chain has TRBV19 and TRBJ2-3; possibly TRBD2 for D (5 bases). CDR1 LNHDA and CDR2 SQIVND come from the germline V gene (reference sequence). The CDR3 length is 15 residues. Trimming shortened V by 3 bases and J by 0 bases, and 10 bases separated the two germline ends. In nucleotides, the CDR3 is TGTGCCAGTAGTATTCCGGGGATTAGCACAGATACGCAGTATTTT. Protein product: CASSIPGISTDTQYF.

This chain connects TRBV6-1 to TRBJ2-7, with TRBD1 matching over 10 bases. Trimming removed 1 base from V and 5 bases from J; junction bases left unmatched: 5. This CDR3 has 15 residues. CDR1 is MNHNS, CDR2 SASEGT, per germline. The CDR3 protein is CASSEVMTGGDEQYF. DNA of the CDR3: TGTGCCAGCAGTGAAGTCATGACAGGGGGCGACGAGCAGTACTTC.

The gene calls are TRBV10-2 and TRBJ1-3; D is possibly TRBD1 (5 bases). In germline, CDR1 is WSHSY, CDR2 SAAADI. The CDR3 length is 16 residues. Trimming pared 6 bases from V and 0 bases from J, leaving 15 bases between. CDR3 in DNA: TGCGCCAGCAGGCCCATCGACAGCAGCTCTGGAAACACCATATATTTT. Protein: CASRPIDSSSGNTIYF.

CDR3 sequence: CASSSGGAQYF. The CDR3 nucleotides are TGTGCCAGCAGCAGCGGGGGCGCCCAGTACTTC. J is TRBJ2-5 and V is TRBV11-3; TRBD2 matches at 8 bases. Germline loops: CDR1 SGHNT, CDR2 YENEEA. The CDR3 loop spans 11 amino acids. Trimming removed 5 bases from V and 9 bases from J; junction bases left unmatched: 2.

The chain recombines TRBV4-1 with TRBJ2-7; D may be TRBD1 or TRBD2 (5 bases each). Trimming cost V 3 bases and J 0 bases, with 15 bases left between them. The CDR3 contains 16 residues. CDR1 is MGHRA, CDR2 YSYEKL, per germline. CDR3 sequence: CASSHDSGRYSYEQYF. The DNA for the CDR3 is TGCGCCAGCAGCCATGACTCGGGACGGTACTCCTACGAGCAGTACTTC.

This clone is a singleton in its sample. This chain joins TRBV29-1 and TRBJ1-4; D ambiguous. This CDR3 comprises 12 residues. Germline loops: CDR1 SQVTM, CDR2 ANQGSEA. Deletions cut 3 bases from V and 8 bases from J, with 10 bases between. The CDR3 reads CSVDGGVEKLFF. CDR3 nucleotides: TGCAGCGTTGATGGAGGAGTCGAAAAACTGTTTTTT.

The chain carries TRBV7-2 and TRBJ2-6; 10 bases line up with TRBD1. The J segment lost 0 bases and the V segment lost 3 bases, leaving 5 bases of the junction unmatched. The germline V gene encodes CDR1 SGHTA and CDR2 FQGNSA. This CDR3 is 18 amino acids long. CDR3 amino acids: CASSFTRTGGSGANVLTF. CDR3 nucleotides: TGTGCCAGCAGCTTCACAAGGACAGGGGGCTCTGGGGCCAACGTCCTGACTTTC.

V and J are TRBV27 and TRBJ2-7, with D unresolved. The V end was cut by 3 bases, the J end by 0 bases, with 6 bases between. The CDR3 is 13 amino acids. The germline CDR1 and CDR2 sequences are MNHEY and SMNVEV (reference sequence). CDR3 coding DNA: TGTGCCAGCAGTTTTACCCTCTCCTACGAGCAGTACTTC. This translates into CASSFTLSYEQYF.

The chain uses TRBV4-1 and TRBJ2-1; 8 bases fit TRBD2. V lost 3 bases, J lost 4 bases, and 11 bases stayed unmatched. Germline assignment: CDR1 MGHRA and CDR2 YSYEKL. The CDR3 runs 17 residues. CDR3 nucleotide sequence: TGCGCCAGCAGCCAGGCCTGGCCACTAGCGGCTTACAATGAGCAGTTCTTC. Translating gives CASSQAWPLAAYNEQFF.

This clone came up once. This rearrangement joins TRBV11-3 to TRBJ2-3; 8 bases agree with TRBD2. The germline gives CDR1 SGHNT, CDR2 YENEEA. The CDR3 is 14 residues long. Trimming at V came to 5 bases and at J to 0 bases, leaving 1 base not matched to a gene. In DNA, the CDR3 is TGTGCCAGCAGCGGACTAGCTAGCACAGATACGCAGTATTTT. Encoded protein: CASSGLASTDTQYF.